This is a list of T cell receptor beta chains from one sample in a study of Ad26.COV2.S vaccination and SARS-CoV-2 variants. The repertoire was sequenced with immunoSEQ multiplex PCR; TCRdb's copy has only in-frame clones and lacks some. The table lists about 390,000 clones, roughly nine tenths of them singletons. The material was peripheral blood, obtained in a trial of Ad26.COV2.S vaccine versus placebo. Source of these receptors: a person between 18 and 65 years old who received the Ad26.COV2.S COVID-19 vaccine or a placebo. The CDR3 runs from the conserved cysteine through the conserved F or W. Fields, in order: clone size, J gene, V gene, D gene, CDR3 protein, CDR3 DNA. A D gene is named only where the DNA matches it firmly. The size of a clone is reported for some rows only, either as once, few or many, or as a class for expanded clones.

>.|TRBJ2-2|TRBV7-8|TRBD1
CASSFREDRGVSNTGELFF
TGTGCCAGCAGCTTTCGTGAGGACAGGGGAGTATCAAACACCGGGGAGCTGTTTTTT
>.|TRBJ2-5|TRBV3-1/TRBV3-2|.
CASSLHGGRETQYF
TGTGCCAGCAGCCTCCACGGGGGGCGGGAGACCCAGTACTTC
>.|TRBJ2-3|TRBV10-2|TRBD2
CASTQTSGGGGDTQYF
TGCGCCAGCACCCAGACTAGCGGGGGGGGAGGAGATACGCAGTATTTT
>.|TRBJ2-1|TRBV5-4|TRBD1
CASYRDRPREQFF
TGTGCCAGCTACCGGGACAGGCCCAGGGAGCAGTTCTTC
>.|TRBJ2-2|TRBV6-5|.
CASSYPGGTAGELFF
TGTGCCAGCAGTTACCCTGGGGGAACAGCCGGGGAGCTGTTTTTT
>.|TRBJ1-1|TRBV11-2|.
CASSLPLDTEAFF
TGTGCCAGCAGCCTGCCGTTGGACACTGAAGCTTTCTTT
>.|TRBJ2-5|TRBV6-6|TRBD2
CASRRGSGQETQYF
TGTGCCAGCAGGCGGGGGTCGGGCCAAGAGACCCAGTACTTC
>.|TRBJ1-6|TRBV6-5|.
CASGTIYSPLHF
TGTGCCTCCGGGACAATCTATTCACCCCTCCACTTT
>once|TRBJ2-7|TRBV5-6|.
CASSLEGEGTLNEQYF
TGTGCCAGCAGCTTGGAAGGGGAAGGGACGCTCAACGAGCAGTACTTC
>once|TRBJ1-2|TRBV27|TRBD1
CASSLNRAGGTYGYTF
TGTGCCAGCAGTTTAAATCGGGCAGGGGGAACCTATGGCTACACCTTC
>.|TRBJ1-2|TRBV24-1|.
CAIQSQAYVYTF
TGTGCCATACAATCACAGGCTTATGTCTACACCTTC
>.|TRBJ1-1|TRBV11-1|.
CASSLAGRKNTEAFF
TGTGCCAGCAGCTTAGCGGGACGTAAGAACACTGAAGCTTTCTTT
>.|TRBJ2-7|TRBV2|.
CASRVQQSYEQYF
TGTGCCAGCAGAGTTCAACAATCCTACGAGCAGTACTTC
>.|TRBJ1-2|TRBV2|.
CASSALVEGGYTF
TGTGCCAGCAGTGCCCTCGTGGAGGGCGGCTACACCTTC
>.|TRBJ1-5|TRBV7-9|.
CASSLRGTQPQHF
TGTGCCAGCAGCTTACGGGGCACTCAGCCCCAGCATTTT
>.|TRBJ1-3|TRBV20-1|TRBD1
CSASASRTGPGNTIYF
TGCAGTGCTAGTGCCTCCCGGACAGGGCCGGGAAACACCATATATTTT
>.|TRBJ2-3|TRBV3-1/TRBV3-2|TRBD2
CASSLLVGSGADTQYF
TGTGCCAGCAGCCTCCTTGTAGGGAGCGGGGCAGATACGCAGTATTTT
>few|TRBJ1-6|TRBV9|.
CASSASEGLGSPLHF
TGTGCCAGCAGCGCCTCTGAAGGCCTTGGATCACCCCTCCACTTT
>.|TRBJ1-1|TRBV13|.
CASSLEGRDTEAFF
TGTGCCAGCAGCTTAGAGGGAAGGGACACTGAAGCTTTCTTT
>few|TRBJ2-7|TRBV6-5|TRBD1
CASRASGTGEQYF
TGTGCCAGCAGGGCGTCTGGGACAGGGGAGCAGTACTTC
>.|TRBJ1-2|TRBV2|TRBD1
CASRRSGTGLSVGYTF
TGTGCCAGCAGAAGATCCGGGACAGGGCTTTCGGTCGGCTACACCTTC
>.|TRBJ1-5|TRBV6-5|.
CATRQFRYNQPQHF
TGTGCCACTCGACAGTTCCGATACAATCAGCCCCAGCATTTT
>few|TRBJ2-3|TRBV7-9|TRBD2
CASSPRGSGRAVDTQYF
TGTGCCAGCAGCCCTCGAGGTAGCGGGAGGGCAGTAGATACGCAGTATTTT
>.|TRBJ2-1|TRBV7-6|TRBD2
CASSLGASGGVDEQFF
TGTGCCAGCAGCTTAGGAGCTAGCGGGGGGGTAGATGAGCAGTTCTTC
>.|TRBJ2-1|TRBV25-1|TRBD2
CASSDSAGAYNEQFF
TGTGCCAGCAGTGATTCAGCGGGGGCCTACAATGAGCAGTTCTTC
>.|TRBJ1-4|TRBV3-1/TRBV3-2|TRBD1
CASSQPAGRGANEKLFF
TGTGCCAGCAGCCAACCAGCGGGCAGGGGGGCTAATGAAAAACTGTTTTTT
>once|TRBJ2-1|TRBV25-1|.
CASSEYYGGYEQFF
TGTGCCAGCAGTGAATATTACGGGGGTTATGAGCAGTTCTTC
>.|TRBJ1-6|TRBV2|.
CASSEARRDLSPLHF
TGTGCCAGCAGTGAAGCCCGACGGGATCTCTCACCCCTCCACTTT
>.|TRBJ1-1|TRBV2|TRBD1
CASTFDRVGGAFF
TGTGCCAGCACTTTCGACAGGGTTGGGGGAGCTTTCTTT
>few|TRBJ1-2|TRBV5-1|.
CASSLGPGQQYGYTF
TGCGCCAGCAGCTTGGGGCCTGGACAACAGTATGGCTACACCTTC
>.|TRBJ2-7|TRBV5-6|.
CASTENGGSYEQYF
TGTGCCAGCACCGAGAACGGGGGCTCCTACGAGCAGTACTTC
>.|TRBJ2-7|TRBV10-1|TRBD1
CASSDPGTEDEQYF
TGCGCCAGCAGTGACCCCGGGACAGAGGACGAGCAGTACTTC
>.|TRBJ1-1|TRBV25-1|TRBD1
CASSASTGVGTEAFF
TGTGCCAGCAGTGCATCCACAGGGGTGGGCACTGAAGCTTTCTTT
>.|TRBJ1-1|TRBV11-2|.
CASSSWTTRNTEAFF
TGTGCCAGCAGCTCCTGGACAACCCGGAACACTGAAGCTTTCTTT
>few|TRBJ2-2|TRBV6-2/TRBV6-3|.
CASSWSGLTGELFF
TGTGCCAGCAGTTGGTCGGGTTTAACCGGGGAGCTGTTTTTT
>.|TRBJ1-2|TRBV5-1|.
CASSTREGGNSGYTF
TGCGCCAGCAGCACACGGGAAGGAGGTAATAGTGGCTACACCTTC
>once|TRBJ2-1|TRBV6-1|.
CASSGQKGSSYNEQFF
TGTGCCAGCAGTGGCCAGAAGGGGAGCTCCTACAATGAGCAGTTCTTC
>once|TRBJ2-7|TRBV18|.
CASSLNQGDPYEQYF
TGTGCCAGCTCACTGAACCAAGGGGACCCCTACGAGCAGTACTTC
>.|TRBJ2-7|TRBV4-1|.
CASSQEVLSTYEQYF
TGCGCCAGCAGCCAAGAAGTCTTGTCGACCTACGAGCAGTACTTC
>.|TRBJ2-1|TRBV6-5|.
CASSYSVQSSYNEQFF
TGTGCCAGCAGTTACTCAGTACAGAGCTCCTACAATGAGCAGTTCTTC
>.|TRBJ2-5|TRBV21-1|.
CASSKEEYQETQYF
TGTGCCAGCAGCAAAGAGGAGTACCAAGAGACCCAGTACTTC
>once|TRBJ1-2|TRBV4-1|.
CASSRSTAARFYGYTF
TGCGCCAGCAGCCGATCGACAGCGGCCCGTTTCTATGGCTACACCTTC
>.|TRBJ1-2|TRBV7-8|.
CASSRGQNYGYTF
TGTGCCAGCAGCCGTGGACAGAACTATGGCTACACCTTC
>.|TRBJ2-5|TRBV6-5|.
CAASGPETQYF
TGTGCCGCCTCGGGGCCAGAGACCCAGTACTTC
>.|TRBJ1-2|TRBV2|.
CASINDNYGYTF
TGTGCCAGCATCAACGATAACTATGGCTACACCTTC
>.|TRBJ1-1|TRBV12-3/TRBV12-4|.
CASTQNTEAFF
TGTGCCAGCACTCAAAACACTGAAGCTTTCTTT
>.|TRBJ2-3|TRBV29-1|.
CSVEGGTSTDTQYF
TGCAGCGTTGAAGGAGGCACTAGCACAGATACGCAGTATTTT